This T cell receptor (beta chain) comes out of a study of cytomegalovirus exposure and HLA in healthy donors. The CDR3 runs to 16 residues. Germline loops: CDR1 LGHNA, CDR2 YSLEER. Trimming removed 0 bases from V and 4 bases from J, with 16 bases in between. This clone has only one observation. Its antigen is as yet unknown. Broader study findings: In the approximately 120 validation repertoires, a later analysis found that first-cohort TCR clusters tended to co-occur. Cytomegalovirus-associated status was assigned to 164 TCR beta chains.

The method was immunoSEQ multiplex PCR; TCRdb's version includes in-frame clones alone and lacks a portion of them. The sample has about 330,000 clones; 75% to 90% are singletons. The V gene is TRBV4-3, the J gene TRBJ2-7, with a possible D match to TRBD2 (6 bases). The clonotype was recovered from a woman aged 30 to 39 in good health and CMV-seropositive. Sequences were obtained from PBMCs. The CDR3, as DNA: TGCGCCAGCAGCCAAGATCGGGGGAAGGGAAGGTACGAGCAGTACTTC. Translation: CASSQDRGKGRYEQYF.